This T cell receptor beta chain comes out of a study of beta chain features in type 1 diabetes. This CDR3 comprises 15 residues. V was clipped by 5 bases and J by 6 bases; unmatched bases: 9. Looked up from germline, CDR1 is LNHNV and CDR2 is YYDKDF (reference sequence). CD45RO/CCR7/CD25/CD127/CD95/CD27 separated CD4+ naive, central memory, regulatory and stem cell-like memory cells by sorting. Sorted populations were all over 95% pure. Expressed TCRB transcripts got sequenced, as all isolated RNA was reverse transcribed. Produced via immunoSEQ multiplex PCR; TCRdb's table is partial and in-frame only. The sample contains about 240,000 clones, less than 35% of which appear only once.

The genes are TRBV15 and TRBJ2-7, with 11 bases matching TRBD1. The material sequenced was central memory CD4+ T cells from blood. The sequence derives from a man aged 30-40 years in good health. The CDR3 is CATSPAPGTGGEQYF. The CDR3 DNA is TGTGCCACCAGCCCCGCCCCCGGGACAGGGGGCGAGCAGTACTTC.